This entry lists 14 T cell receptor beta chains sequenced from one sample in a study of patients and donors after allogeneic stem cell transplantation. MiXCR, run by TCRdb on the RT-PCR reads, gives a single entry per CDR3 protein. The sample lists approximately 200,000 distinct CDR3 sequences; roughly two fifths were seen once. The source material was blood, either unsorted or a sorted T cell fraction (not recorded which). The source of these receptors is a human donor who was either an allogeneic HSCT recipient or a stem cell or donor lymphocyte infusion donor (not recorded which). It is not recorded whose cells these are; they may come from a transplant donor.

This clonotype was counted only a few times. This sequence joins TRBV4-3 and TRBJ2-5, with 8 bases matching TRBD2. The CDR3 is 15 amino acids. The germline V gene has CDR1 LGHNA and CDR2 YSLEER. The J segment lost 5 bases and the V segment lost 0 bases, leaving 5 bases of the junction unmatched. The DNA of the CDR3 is TGCGCCAGCAGCCAAGATATCGGCGGGGGGGAGACCCAGTACTTC. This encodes CASSQDIGGGETQYF.

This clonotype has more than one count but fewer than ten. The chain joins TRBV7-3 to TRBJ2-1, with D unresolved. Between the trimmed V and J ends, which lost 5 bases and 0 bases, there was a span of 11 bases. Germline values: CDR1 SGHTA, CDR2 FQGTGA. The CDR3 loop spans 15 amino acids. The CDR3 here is CASSPRPSSYNEQFF. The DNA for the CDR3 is TGTGCCAGCAGCCCGCGACCGAGCTCCTACAATGAGCAGTTCTTC. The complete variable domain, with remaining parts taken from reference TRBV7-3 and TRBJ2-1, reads GAGVSQTPSNKVTEKGKYVELRCDPISGHTALYWYRQSLGQGPEFLIYFQGTGAADDSGLPNDRFFAVRPEGSVSTLKIQRTERGDSAVYLCASSPRPSSYNEQFFGPGTRLTVL.

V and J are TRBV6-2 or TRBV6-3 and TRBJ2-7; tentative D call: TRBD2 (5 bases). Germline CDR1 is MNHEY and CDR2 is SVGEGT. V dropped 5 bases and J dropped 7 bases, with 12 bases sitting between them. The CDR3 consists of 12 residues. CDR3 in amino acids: CASSHGLEEQYF. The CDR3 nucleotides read TGTGCCAGCAGTCACGGACTTGAGGAGCAGTACTTC.

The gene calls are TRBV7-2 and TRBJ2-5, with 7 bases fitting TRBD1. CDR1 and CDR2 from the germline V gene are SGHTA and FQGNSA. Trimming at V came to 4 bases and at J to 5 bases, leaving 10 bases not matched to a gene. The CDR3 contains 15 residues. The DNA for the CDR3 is TGTGCCAGCAGCTCCTTCAGACAGGGCGCCGAGACCCAGTACTTC. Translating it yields CASSSFRQGAETQYF.

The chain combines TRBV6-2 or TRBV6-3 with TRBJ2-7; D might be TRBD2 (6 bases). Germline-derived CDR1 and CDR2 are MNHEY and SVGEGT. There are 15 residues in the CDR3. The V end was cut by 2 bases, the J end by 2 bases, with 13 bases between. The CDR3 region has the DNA TGTGCCAGCAGTTACACTAGCCCTGATACCTACGAGCAGTACTTC. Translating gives CASSYTSPDTYEQYF.

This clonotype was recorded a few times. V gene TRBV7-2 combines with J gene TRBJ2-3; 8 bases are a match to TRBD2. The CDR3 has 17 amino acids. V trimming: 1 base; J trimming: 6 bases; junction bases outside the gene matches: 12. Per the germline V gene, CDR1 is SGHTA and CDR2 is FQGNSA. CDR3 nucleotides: TGTGCCAGCAGCTTAGACTTCGGGAGGGCCAGGTCGGATACGCAGTATTTT. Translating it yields CASSLDFGRARSDTQYF. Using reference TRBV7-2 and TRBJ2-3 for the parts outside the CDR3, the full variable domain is GAGVSQSPSNKVTEKGKDVELRCDPISGHTALYWYRQSLGQGLEFLIYFQGNSAPDKSGLPSDRFSAERTGGSVSTLTIQRTQQEDSAVYLCASSLDFGRARSDTQYFGPGTRLTVL.

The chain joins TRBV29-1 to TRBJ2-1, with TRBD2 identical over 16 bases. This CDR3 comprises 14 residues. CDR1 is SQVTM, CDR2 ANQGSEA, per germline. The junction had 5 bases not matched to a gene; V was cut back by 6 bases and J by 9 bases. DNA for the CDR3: TGCAGCGTGGGACTAGCGGGAGGGCTTAGTGAGCAGTTCTTC. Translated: CSVGLAGGLSEQFF.

Written as DNA, the CDR3 is TGTGCCAGTTCCCTCCTCCCGGGACTAGCGGGAGGAGGCACAGATACGCAGTATTTT. Residues: CASSLLPGLAGGGTDTQYF. The chain uses TRBV19 and TRBJ2-3; 15 bases map to TRBD2. The ends lost 8 bases at V and 1 base at J; junction bases unmatched: 13. CDR1 is LNHDA, CDR2 SQIVND, per germline (reference sequence). The CDR3 covers 19 residues.

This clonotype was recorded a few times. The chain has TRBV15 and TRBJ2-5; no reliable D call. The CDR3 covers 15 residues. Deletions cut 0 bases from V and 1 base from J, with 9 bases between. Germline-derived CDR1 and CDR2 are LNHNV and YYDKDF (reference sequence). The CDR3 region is CATSRDSSSQETQYF. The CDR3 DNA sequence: TGTGCCACCAGCAGAGATTCCAGCAGCCAAGAGACCCAGTACTTC.

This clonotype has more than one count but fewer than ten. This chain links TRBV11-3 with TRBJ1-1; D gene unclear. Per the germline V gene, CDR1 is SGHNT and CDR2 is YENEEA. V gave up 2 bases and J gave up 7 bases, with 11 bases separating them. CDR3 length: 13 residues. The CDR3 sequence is CASSLTRLDEAFF. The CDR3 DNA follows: TGTGCCAGCAGCTTAACACGCCTCGATGAAGCTTTCTTT.

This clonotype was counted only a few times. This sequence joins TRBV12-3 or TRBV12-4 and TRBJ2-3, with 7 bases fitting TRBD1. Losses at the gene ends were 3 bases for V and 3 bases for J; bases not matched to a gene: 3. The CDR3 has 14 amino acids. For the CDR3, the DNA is TGTGCCAGCAGTTTGCAGGGGGAAACAGATACGCAGTATTTT. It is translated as CASSLQGETDTQYF.

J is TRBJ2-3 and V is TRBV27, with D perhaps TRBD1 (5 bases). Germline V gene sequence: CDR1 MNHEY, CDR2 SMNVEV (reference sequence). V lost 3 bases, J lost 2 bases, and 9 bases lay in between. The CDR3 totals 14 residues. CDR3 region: CASSFTGSTDTQYF. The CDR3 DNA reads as TGTGCCAGCAGTTTCACAGGCTCCACAGATACGCAGTATTTT.

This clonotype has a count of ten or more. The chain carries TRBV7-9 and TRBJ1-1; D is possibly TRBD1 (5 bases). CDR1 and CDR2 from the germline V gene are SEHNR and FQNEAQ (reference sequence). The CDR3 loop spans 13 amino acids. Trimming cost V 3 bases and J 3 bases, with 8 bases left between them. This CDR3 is CASSFRRDTEAFF. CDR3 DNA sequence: TGTGCCAGCAGCTTCCGCAGGGACACTGAAGCTTTCTTT.

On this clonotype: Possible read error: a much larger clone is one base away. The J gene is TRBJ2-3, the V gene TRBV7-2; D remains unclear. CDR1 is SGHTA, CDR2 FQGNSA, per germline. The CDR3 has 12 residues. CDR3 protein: CASSLAMYTRYF. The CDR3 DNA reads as TGTGCCAGCAGCTTAGCGATGTATACGCGGTATTTT.